The source of this T cell receptor beta chain is a study of blood T cell repertoires in COVID-19. Study summary: Samples taken during acute and convalescent COVID-19 were collected in the United States, Italy and Spain.

Under the authors' procedure: It was from reference gene primer amplification that nucleated cell counts were estimated. The data were produced by immunoSEQ multiplex PCR, yet TCRdb's version contains in-frame clones alone and is incomplete. D and trimming come from the DNA, and the V and J calls and clone size come from that table. The profile shows 260,000 or so clones, 84% of them singletons. Germline assignment: CDR1 MNHEY and CDR2 SVGEGT. V was clipped by 4 bases and J by 3 bases, with 7 bases between them. This CDR3 region has 13 residues. The sample taken for sequencing was peripheral blood. The sequence derives from a human donor in a cohort sampled during active COVID-19. V gene TRBV6-2 or TRBV6-3 combines with J gene TRBJ2-1, with D possibly matching TRBD1 (5 bases). For the CDR3, the DNA is TGTGCCAGCAGTTCCGACAGCTACAATGAGCAGTTCTTC. Residues: CASSSDSYNEQFF.